This T cell receptor beta chain was found in a study of PD-1 blockade in classical Hodgkin lymphoma. Time point denoted: cycle 4 day 1 (C4D1), after more than five weeks of nivolumab. Every patient experienced relapse after autologous stem cell transplantation, and brentuximab vedotin exposure varied. Using immunoSEQ multiplex PCR, the repertoire was profiled, and TCRdb retains in-frame clones only, with some absent. The data contain over 85,000 clones, 90% of them singletons. The V and J ends lost 3 bases and 4 bases, in that order; junction bases with no gene match: 8. The germline V gene encodes CDR1 SGHNT and CDR2 YYREEE (reference sequence). The CDR3 runs to 16 residues.

The rearrangement joins TRBV5-4 to TRBJ2-2; 8 nucleotides line up with TRBD2. The sample was peripheral blood mononuclear cells (PBMCs), taken before the fourth cycle of nivolumab. The source of this sequence is a human donor with classical Hodgkin lymphoma. The CDR3 loop is CASSSPGTRSTGELFF. The DNA for the CDR3 is TGTGCCAGCAGCTCCCCCGGGACTAGGAGCACCGGGGAGCTGTTTTTT.